One sample yielded the 9 T cell receptor beta chains listed below, sequenced in a study of cytomegalovirus exposure and HLA in healthy donors. PCR used 60 Vbeta primers and 13 Jbeta primers. Sequencing used immunoSEQ multiplex PCR; TCRdb keeps in-frame clones, though not all of them. The sample holds about 130,000 clones, about 80% seen once. Sequencing was done on a sample of PBMCs. These receptors were obtained from a man aged 18-30 years in good health and CMV-seronegative.

On this clone itself: One end of the junction varies from germline; a read error may be responsible. This rearrangement joins TRBV9 to TRBJ2-1; 11 positions agree with TRBD2. This CDR3 contains 16 residues. Germline V gene sequence: CDR1 SGDLS, CDR2 YYNGEE. The CDR3 here is CAGSSYSGREYNEQFF. In DNA form, the CDR3 reads TGTGCCGGCAGCTCTTATAGCGGGAGGGAATACAATGAGCAGTTCTTC.

This rearrangement joins TRBV28 to TRBJ1-1, with unresolved D. V lost 7 bases to trimming and J lost 3 bases, with 12 bases between them. Germline V gene sequence: CDR1 MDHEN, CDR2 SYDVKM. This CDR3 is built from 13 residues. The CDR3: CASTFRGYTEAFF. The CDR3 coding sequence is TGTGCCAGCACCTTTCGGGGATACACTGAAGCTTTCTTT.

Details on this clone: One end of the junction does not line up with germline, which may come from a read error. The chain has TRBV7-9 and TRBJ2-7; D ambiguous. The CDR3 loop spans 12 amino acids. The germline gives CDR1 SEHNR, CDR2 FQNEAQ (reference sequence). The CDR3 DNA reads TGTTCCAGCAGCTTAGTCACGGGCGAGCAGTACTTC. It encodes CSSSLVTGEQYF.

This sequence joins TRBV11-2 and TRBJ2-7, with D hard to call. Germline assignment: CDR1 SGHAT and CDR2 FQNNGV. Trimming left V 4 bases short and J 2 bases short, with 15 bases between. The CDR3 runs 15 residues. The CDR3 loop is CASSSPKHNTYEQYF. The CDR3 DNA is TGTGCCAGCAGCTCCCCAAAACACAATACCTACGAGCAGTACTTC.

This clone was counted between two and nine times. The V gene is TRBV4-3, the J gene TRBJ2-2; 8 nucleotides agree with TRBD2. This CDR3 comprises 20 residues. Germline V lookup: CDR1 LGHNA, CDR2 YSLEER. J was trimmed by 4 bases and V by 0 bases; bases with no gene match: 16. The CDR3 loop is CASSQDRLPIAGRGTGELFF. CDR3 in DNA: TGCGCCAGCAGCCAAGATCGTTTACCTATTGCCGGGAGGGGCACCGGGGAGCTGTTTTTT.

V usage is TRBV7-2 and J usage is TRBJ2-2, with D possibly matching TRBD1 (6 bases). Germline V gene data show CDR1 as SGHTA and CDR2 as FQGNSA. This CDR3 spans 13 amino acids. Trimming pared 5 bases from V and 7 bases from J, leaving 11 bases between. The CDR3 DNA reads as TGTGCCAGCAGCCCCAGGGGAAGCGGGGAGCTGTTTTTT. This sequence encodes CASSPRGSGELFF.

The V and J genes are TRBV27 and TRBJ2-7; 7 nucleotides match TRBD1. There are 14 residues in the CDR3. The germline V gene has CDR1 MNHEY and CDR2 SMNVEV (reference sequence). V dropped 6 bases and J dropped 3; count of bases not matched to a gene: 8. The CDR3 is CASSNGAGGYEQYV. The CDR3 DNA sequence: TGTGCCAGCAGCAACGGGGCAGGGGGCTACGAGCAGTACGTC.

DNA of the CDR3: TGTGCCAGCAGTCTCAGGAGGGTGAACACTGAAGCTTTCTTT. Amino acids: CASSLRRVNTEAFF. The chain uses TRBV2 and TRBJ1-1, with D uncertain. Germline V lookup: CDR1 SNHLY, CDR2 FYNNEI. This CDR3 comprises 14 residues. V lost 5 bases, J lost 0 bases, and 10 bases lay in between.

CDR3 region: CASRKAQGAAGYTF. The DNA for the CDR3 is TGTGCCAGCAGGAAGGCCCAGGGGGCGGCTGGCTACACCTTC. V and J are TRBV7-4 and TRBJ1-2; 8 nucleotides match TRBD1. Germline V CDR1 and CDR2: SGHVT, SQSDAQ. This CDR3 has 14 residues. The V gene end was trimmed by 6 bases and the J gene end by 7 bases; junction bases not matched to a gene: 10.